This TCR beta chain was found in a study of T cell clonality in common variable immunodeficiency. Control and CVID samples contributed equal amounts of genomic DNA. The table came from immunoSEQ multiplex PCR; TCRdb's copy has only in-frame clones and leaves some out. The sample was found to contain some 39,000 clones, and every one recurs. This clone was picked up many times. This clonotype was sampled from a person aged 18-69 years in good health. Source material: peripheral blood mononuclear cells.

The CDR3 protein is CASSESWVGPYEQYF. The sequenced part of the CDR3 DNA is TGTGCCAGCAGTGAAAGTTGGGTGGGCCCCTACGAG. V is TRBV6-1 and J is TRBJ2-7; D ambiguous. The observed sequence ends 3 residues before the CDR3 terminus, with the missing tail filled in from the germline J gene. The length of the CDR3 is 15 residues. Between the trimmed V and J ends, which lost 2 bases and 2 bases, there was a span of 13 bases. In germline, CDR1 is MNHNS, CDR2 SASEGT.